The 27 T cell receptor beta chains below were found in one sample sequenced in a study of T cell responses to AZD1222 COVID-19 vaccine. Libraries were prepared by immunoSEQ multiplex PCR; TCRdb keeps only in-frame clonotypes and omits some of them. The table lists about 160,000 clones, 85% to 95% of them singletons. Sequenced here: peripheral blood, sampled on day 0 of AZD1222 vaccination. The source of these receptors is an adult in good health.

V is TRBV19 and J is TRBJ2-1; no clear D. Germline CDR1 and CDR2: LNHDA and SQIVND (reference sequence). The CDR3 is 14 residues long. The germline V and J ends were trimmed by 3 bases and 6 bases, with 12 bases remaining between them. This chain's CDR3 is CASSIHLTINEQFF. Written as DNA, the CDR3 is TGTGCCAGTAGTATCCACCTGACAATCAATGAGCAGTTCTTC.

The chain employs TRBV7-2 and TRBJ2-3, with a weak D call TRBD2 (7 bases). Germline CDR1 is SGHTA and CDR2 is FQGNSA. CDR3 length: 14 amino acids. The germline V and J ends were trimmed by 5 bases and 5 bases, with 14 bases remaining between them. The CDR3 nucleotides read TGTGCCAGCAGCCGTCAAGGGGGGGGAGATACGCAGTATTTT. Translating it yields CASSRQGGGDTQYF.

This chain links TRBV2 with TRBJ1-1; D is possibly TRBD1 (5 bases). CDR1 is SNHLY and CDR2 is FYNNEI in the germline V gene. The CDR3 contains 13 residues. Trimming removed 4 bases at V and 1 base at J, with 7 bases between. CDR3 sequence (DNA): TGTGCCAGCAGTGTTGGGGGGAACACTGAAGCTTTCTTT. This translates into CASSVGGNTEAFF.

The V call is TRBV6-1, the J call TRBJ1-1; D unresolved. Between the trimmed V and J ends, which lost 1 base and 8 bases, there was a span of 8 bases. This CDR3 has 12 amino acids. The germline gives CDR1 MNHNS, CDR2 SASEGT. The CDR3 loop reads CASSEGLAEAFF. DNA of the CDR3: TGTGCCAGCAGTGAAGGATTGGCAGAAGCTTTCTTT.

The chain joins TRBV19 to TRBJ2-5; 8 bases fit TRBD1. CDR3 size: 14 residues. CDR1 LNHDA and CDR2 SQIVND come from the germline V gene (reference sequence). J was trimmed by 5 bases and V by 5 bases; bases with no gene match: 7. The DNA for the CDR3 is TGTGCCAGTAGTCCCGGACAGGGTTCCGAGACCCAGTACTTC. This gives the protein CASSPGQGSETQYF.

The V and J genes are TRBV2 and TRBJ1-2; 10 bases are shared with TRBD1. The CDR3 is 15 residues long. In germline, CDR1 is SNHLY, CDR2 FYNNEI. Trimming at V came to 4 bases and at J to 8 bases, leaving 10 bases not matched to a gene. The chain's CDR3 is CASSGGDRGHTGYTF. DNA of the CDR3: TGTGCCAGCAGTGGGGGCGACAGGGGGCATACGGGCTACACCTTC.

The sample holds a few counts of this clone. The same CDR3 is also encoded by other DNA sequences in this sample. V gene TRBV19 combines with J gene TRBJ1-5; tentative D call: TRBD1 (5 bases). The germline V and J ends were trimmed by 8 bases and 6 bases, with 20 bases remaining between them. CDR3 length: 15 residues. Germline CDR1 reads LNHDA; CDR2 reads SQIVND (reference sequence). The CDR3 DNA sequence: TGTGCCAGTGCAGGCGGCAGGGAAGGTGGTCAGCCCCAGCATTTT. It encodes CASAGGREGGQPQHF.

The V and J genes are TRBV6-5 and TRBJ1-1; tentative D call: TRBD1 (5 bases). Trimming left V 2 bases short and J 6 bases short, with 13 bases between. Germline V lookup: CDR1 MNHEY, CDR2 SVGAGI. This CDR3 has 14 amino acids. The CDR3 is CASSYRGVFAEAFF. The CDR3 DNA sequence: TGTGCCAGCAGTTACCGGGGGGTTTTCGCTGAAGCTTTCTTT.

V gene TRBV19 combines with J gene TRBJ1-2; the match to TRBD1 covers 9 bases. The CDR3 has 15 amino acids. V lost 6 bases and J lost 5; bases outside the gene matches: 10. CDR1 LNHDA and CDR2 SQIVND come from the germline V gene (reference sequence). The CDR3, as DNA: TGTGCCAGTAGAGAAACCGGGACAGGGCCGTATGGCTACACCTTC. Translating gives CASRETGTGPYGYTF.

V is TRBV7-2 and J is TRBJ1-6, with D uncertain. Per the germline V gene, CDR1 is SGHTA and CDR2 is FQGNSA. This CDR3 is built from 16 residues. The ends were cut back, 4 bases at V and 2 bases at J, with 12 bases in the middle. CDR3 nucleotides: TGTGCCAGCAGCTCCAGTTACCTTACCTATAATTCACCCCTCCACTTT. This gives the protein CASSSSYLTYNSPLHF.

The chain joins TRBV12-2 to TRBJ1-3. TRBV12-2 is labeled a pseudogene. This CDR3 comprises 17 residues. This CDR3 reads CASRTGPDYASGNTIYF. In nucleotides, the CDR3 is TGTGCAAGTCGCACCGGACCTGACTATGCCTCTGGAAACACCATATATTTT.

The rearrangement uses TRBV30 and TRBJ1-5, with 10 bases lining up with TRBD1. The junction had 6 bases not matched to a gene; V was cut back by 0 bases and J by 7 bases. Looked up from germline, CDR1 is GTSNPN and CDR2 is SVGIG (reference sequence). This CDR3 has 15 residues. The CDR3: CAWSVSWDRGQPQHF. The CDR3 DNA reads TGTGCCTGGAGTGTGAGTTGGGACAGGGGCCAGCCCCAGCATTTT.

This chain joins TRBV19 and TRBJ2-4, with D possibly TRBD2 on 5 matching bases. This CDR3 spans 13 amino acids. V was pared by 6 bases and J by 7 bases, with 13 bases between. In germline, CDR1 is LNHDA, CDR2 SQIVND (reference sequence). The CDR3 DNA follows: TGTGCCAGTAGGGCAGCCGGCGGGAACATTCAGTACTTC. It is translated as CASRAAGGNIQYF.

The genes are TRBV11-3 and TRBJ2-3; D is undetermined. Trimming removed 1 base from V and 2 bases from J, with 10 bases in between. This CDR3 spans 15 amino acids. Looked up from germline, CDR1 is SGHNT and CDR2 is YENEEA. DNA for the CDR3: TGTGCCAGCAGCTTAGTTATTGGACCCACAGATACGCAGTATTTT. Protein: CASSLVIGPTDTQYF.

The V gene is TRBV2, the J gene TRBJ1-2; D remains ambiguous. Germline V gives CDR1 SNHLY, CDR2 FYNNEI. This CDR3 has 14 residues. The V gene lost 1 base and the J gene lost 0 bases, with 6 bases spanning the gap. The CDR3 nucleotides are TGTGCCAGCAGTGAAGACACCCCTAACTATGGCTACACCTTC. This codes for CASSEDTPNYGYTF. The whole variable domain, remainder taken from reference TRBV2 and TRBJ1-2, is EPEVTQTPSHQVTQMGQEVILRCVPISNHLYFYWYRQILGQKVEFLVSFYNNEISEKSEIFDDQFSVERPDGSNFTLKIRSTKLEDSAMYFCASSEDTPNYGYTFGSGTRLTVV.

The chain combines TRBV20-1 with TRBJ1-2; D unclear. The CDR3 is made up of 11 amino acids. CDR1 and CDR2 (germline): DFQATT, SNEGSKA (reference sequence). CDR3: CRPPPLYGYTF. DNA for the CDR3: TGCAGGCCACCCCCGTTGTATGGCTACACCTTC.

The V and J genes are TRBV7-3 and TRBJ2-3, with 14 bases that match TRBD2. Germline CDR1 is SGHTA and CDR2 is FQGTGA. V lost 5 bases and J lost 4; bases outside the gene matches: 5. The CDR3 length is 16 residues. Here the CDR3 reads CASSPGTSGSSDTQYF. The CDR3 nucleotides are TGTGCCAGCAGCCCGGGGACTAGCGGGAGTTCAGATACGCAGTATTTT.

The chain recombines TRBV7-8 with TRBJ1-3; no clear D gene. V was shortened by 6 bases and J by 0 bases, with 9 bases between the two germline ends. The CDR3 length is 14 residues. Germline CDR1 and CDR2: SGHVS and FQNEAQ. CDR3 coding DNA: TGTGCCAGCAGTCAGATGAGCTCTGGAAACACCATATATTTT. Amino acid sequence: CASSQMSSGNTIYF. The variable domain in full, with the rest retrieved from reference TRBV7-8 and TRBJ1-3, is GAGVSQSPRYKVAKRGQDVALRCDPISGHVSLFWYQQALGQGPEFLTYFQNEAQLDKSGLPSDRFFAERPEGSVSTLKIQRTQQEDSAVYLCASSQMSSGNTIYFGEGSWLTVV.

In its sample, this clone was seen once. The chain links TRBV19 to TRBJ2-1; D tentatively reads TRBD1 or TRBD2 (5 bases each). Germline loops: CDR1 LNHDA, CDR2 SQIVND (reference sequence). V dropped 7 bases and J dropped 9 bases, with 16 bases sitting between them. The length of the CDR3 is 13 residues. In DNA, the CDR3 is TGTGCCAGTAAACATAGGGAGCAGGGTGAGCAGTTCTTC. Its translation is CASKHREQGEQFF.

The V call is TRBV6-8, the J call TRBJ1-2; 8 bases line up with TRBD1. This CDR3 spans 16 amino acids. The V and J ends lost 6 bases and 8 bases, in that order; junction bases with no gene match: 17. CDR1 and CDR2 (germline): MNHGY, SAAAGT. This CDR3 is CASRHAFFRTGNGYTF. The CDR3 DNA is TGTGCCAGCAGACACGCGTTTTTCCGGACAGGGAACGGCTACACCTTC.

This clone showed up just once. V and J are TRBV19 and TRBJ1-5, with D tentatively TRBD1 (5 bases). This CDR3 region has 15 residues. V was cut by 3 bases and J by 2 bases, with 11 bases left in between. In germline, CDR1 is LNHDA, CDR2 SQIVND (reference sequence). The CDR3 nucleotides read TGTGCCAGTAGTATCCCCGACAGTCGCAATCAGCCCCAGCATTTT. Protein product: CASSIPDSRNQPQHF.

The CDR3 DNA is TGTGCCAGCTCGCAGCCGAACACCATATATTTT. Protein sequence: CASSQPNTIYF. V and J are TRBV6-1 and TRBJ1-3; D uncertain. This CDR3 region has 11 residues. V gave up 8 bases and J gave up 7 bases, with 9 bases separating them. Germline values: CDR1 MNHNS, CDR2 SASEGT.

This clone has only one observation. This rearrangement joins TRBV27 to TRBJ1-2, with 8 bases aligning to TRBD1. CDR3 size: 15 residues. V lost 6 bases and J lost 7; bases outside the gene matches: 13. CDR1 is MNHEY, CDR2 SMNVEV, per germline (reference sequence). The CDR3 nucleotides are TGTGCCAGCAGGCTCATCGGGACAGGAGTCTCTGGCTACACCTTC. Translation gives CASRLIGTGVSGYTF.

The V gene is TRBV4-1, the J gene TRBJ2-7; 10 bases match TRBD1. Germline CDR1 is MGHRA and CDR2 is YSYEKL. V lost 6 bases and J lost 7; bases outside the gene matches: 6. This CDR3 is built from 13 residues. The CDR3: CASSGTGAREQYF. In DNA form, the CDR3 reads TGCGCCAGCAGTGGGACAGGGGCGCGAGAGCAGTACTTC.

This sequence joins TRBV24-1 and TRBJ1-5; D is possibly TRBD1 (5 bases). CDR3 length: 18 amino acids. V was pared by 2 bases and J by 0 bases, with 16 bases between. Per the germline V gene, CDR1 is KGHDR and CDR2 is SFDVKD. The CDR3 nucleotides are TGTGCCACCAGTGATTGCGTCTTTAGGGGAAATAGCAATCAGCCCCAGCATTTT. Amino acids: CATSDCVFRGNSNQPQHF.

The chain has TRBV7-3 and TRBJ2-7, with D possibly matching TRBD1 (7 bases). This CDR3 region has 13 residues. CDR1 and CDR2 from the germline V gene are SGHTA and FQGTGA. The V gene lost 5 bases and the J gene lost 1 base, with 9 bases spanning the gap. CDR3 protein: CASSPGGSYEQYF. CDR3 DNA sequence: TGTGCCAGCAGCCCAGGGGGGTCCTACGAGCAGTACTTC.

The J gene is TRBJ2-3, the V gene TRBV11-3, with TRBD2 as a possible D gene (5 bases). CDR3 length equals 16 residues. Trimming left V 1 base short and J 2 bases short, with 13 bases between. In germline, CDR1 is SGHNT, CDR2 YENEEA. Written as DNA, the CDR3 is TGTGCCAGCAGCTTAGGGGAGCCCTTAACCACAGATACGCAGTATTTT. Its translation is CASSLGEPLTTDTQYF.